One sample yielded the 12 T cell receptor beta chains listed below, sequenced in a study of CD8 T cells in ankylosing spondylitis. Study findings and constraints: Under 10 highly homologous variants formed a TCR beta motif that appeared characteristic of ankylosing spondylitis blood.

Each CDR3 protein gets one entry after TCRdb re-called the 5' RACE reads with MiXCR. Of fewer than 550,000 distinct CDR3 sequences listed, less than 6% are singletons. Their antigens remain unidentified. Input material: blood, either unsorted or a sorted T cell fraction (not recorded which). The origin of the receptors is a male donor with ankylosing spondylitis.

This sequence joins TRBV3-1 and TRBJ2-3; D is perhaps TRBD2 (5 bases). The CDR3 length is 13 residues. The V gene's germline CDR1 is LGHDT and CDR2 YNNKEL (reference sequence). V gave up 5 bases and J gave up 3 bases, with 9 bases separating them. CDR3 coding DNA: TGTGCCAGCAGCGAACGGGGAACAGATACGCAGTATTTT. Its translation: CASSERGTDTQYF.

This clonotype was observed at least ten times. The chain has TRBV6-5 and TRBJ1-1, with D perhaps TRBD1 (5 bases). The V end lost 2 bases, the J end lost 6 bases, and 16 bases lay between the germline ends. CDR3 size: 15 residues. CDR1 is MNHEY and CDR2 is SVGAGI in the germline V gene. DNA of the CDR3: TGTGCCAGCAGTTACCGGGGCCGGCAGTGGGCTGAAGCTTTCTTT. Residues: CASSYRGRQWAEAFF.

The chain couples TRBV20-1 to TRBJ2-1, with no clear D. Trimming shortened V by 7 bases and J by 9 bases, and 10 bases separated the two germline ends. The CDR3 is made up of 10 amino acids. CDR1 is DFQATT, CDR2 SNEGSKA, per germline (reference sequence). This chain's CDR3 is CSGGSREQFF. The CDR3, as DNA: TGCAGTGGAGGTAGCCGTGAGCAGTTCTTC.

V usage is TRBV5-1 and J usage is TRBJ2-6; TRBD1 might be the D (5 bases). Trimming removed 6 bases at V and 0 bases at J, with 19 bases between. CDR1 SGHRS and CDR2 YFSETQ come from the germline V gene. There are 18 residues in the CDR3. CDR3 DNA: TGCGCCAGCAAACCCCAGGACACATCCTTCTCTGGGGCCAACGTCCTGACTTTC. Protein product: CASKPQDTSFSGANVLTF.

Notes on this clonotype: The junction departs from germline at one end; a sequencing error may be responsible. The gene calls are TRBV6-2 or TRBV6-3 and TRBJ2-5, with D perhaps matching TRBD1 (6 bases). This CDR3 is built from 13 residues. Germline V lookup: CDR1 MNHEY, CDR2 SVGEGT. The CDR3 protein is CDSSGGQTETQYF. CDR3 DNA: TGTGACAGCAGTGGCGGACAGACCGAGACCCAGTACTTC.

This clonotype came up many times. V is TRBV29-1 and J is TRBJ1-2, with D maybe TRBD1 (5 bases). Germline V gene sequence: CDR1 SQVTM, CDR2 ANQGSEA. The CDR3 spans 13 residues. Trimming removed 4 bases from V and 8 bases from J, with 17 bases in between. CDR3 residues: CSVARGAEGGYTF. The DNA of the CDR3 is TGCAGCGTTGCGAGGGGCGCGGAGGGAGGCTACACCTTC.

There are many counts of this clonotype. The chain recombines TRBV28 with TRBJ2-7, with D maybe TRBD2 (6 bases). This CDR3 is 13 amino acids long. Germline V gives CDR1 MDHEN, CDR2 SYDVKM. V was pared by 11 bases and J by 5 bases, with 19 bases between. The CDR3: CAARAWRGHEQYF. CDR3 bases: TGTGCCGCCCGGGCCTGGAGGGGCCACGAGCAGTACTTC. The whole variable domain, filled in from reference TRBV28 and TRBJ2-7, reads DVKVTQSSRYLVKRTGEKVFLECVQDMDHENMFWYRQDPGLGLRLIYFSYDVKMKEKGDIPEGYSVSREKKERFSLILESASTNQTSMYLCAARAWRGHEQYFGPGTRLTVT.

This clonotype came up many times. The J gene is TRBJ2-3, the V gene TRBV28; D gene unclear. The CDR3 runs to 11 residues. CDR1 and CDR2 from the germline V gene are MDHEN and SYDVKM. V dropped 8 bases and J dropped 6 bases, with 9 bases sitting between them. The CDR3 DNA follows: TGTGCCAGCTGCTCGTCCGATACGCAGTATTTT. It encodes CASCSSDTQYF. The full variable domain, in which reference TRBV28 and TRBJ2-3 provide the parts outside the CDR3, is DVKVTQSSRYLVKRTGEKVFLECVQDMDHENMFWYRQDPGLGLRLIYFSYDVKMKEKGDIPEGYSVSREKKERFSLILESASTNQTSMYLCASCSSDTQYFGPGTRLTVL.

The table lists this clonotype with many counts. V usage is TRBV9 and J usage is TRBJ1-6; no clear D gene. The CDR3 is 16 amino acids. With 0 bases removed from V and 0 bases from J, the gap between germline ends came to 7 bases. Germline-derived CDR1 and CDR2 are SGDLS and YYNGEE. The CDR3 loop is CASSVGASSYNSPLHF. The CDR3 nucleotides are TGTGCCAGCAGCGTAGGGGCAAGCTCCTATAATTCACCCCTCCACTTT.

This clonotype was recorded at least ten times. The chain joins TRBV6-1 to TRBJ1-1, with D unclear. Germline V gene sequence: CDR1 MNHNS, CDR2 SASEGT. The CDR3 has 14 residues. V lost 7 bases, J lost 3 bases, and 15 bases lay in between. For the CDR3, the DNA is TGTGCCAGCACCCTGGAGGGATGGGACACTGAAGCTTTCTTT. Protein sequence: CASTLEGWDTEAFF.

This chain uses TRBV29-1 with TRBJ2-6; D call uncertain. The CDR3 covers 16 residues. CDR1 is SQVTM and CDR2 is ANQGSEA in the germline V gene. V dropped 5 bases and J dropped 2 bases, with 16 bases sitting between them. CDR3 amino acids: CSVLGSTTPGANVLTF. The DNA for the CDR3 is TGCAGCGTTCTCGGATCGACAACCCCTGGGGCCAACGTCCTGACTTTC.

This clonotype has ten or more counts. The chain carries TRBV12-3 or TRBV12-4 and TRBJ2-5, with TRBD1 identical over 12 bases. The junction had 4 bases not matched to a gene; V was cut back by 3 bases and J by 5 bases. The CDR3 extends over 15 amino acids. CDR3 coding DNA: TGTGCCAGCAGTTTGGGGACAGGGGGCGGCGAGACCCAGTACTTC. It codes for CASSLGTGGGETQYF.